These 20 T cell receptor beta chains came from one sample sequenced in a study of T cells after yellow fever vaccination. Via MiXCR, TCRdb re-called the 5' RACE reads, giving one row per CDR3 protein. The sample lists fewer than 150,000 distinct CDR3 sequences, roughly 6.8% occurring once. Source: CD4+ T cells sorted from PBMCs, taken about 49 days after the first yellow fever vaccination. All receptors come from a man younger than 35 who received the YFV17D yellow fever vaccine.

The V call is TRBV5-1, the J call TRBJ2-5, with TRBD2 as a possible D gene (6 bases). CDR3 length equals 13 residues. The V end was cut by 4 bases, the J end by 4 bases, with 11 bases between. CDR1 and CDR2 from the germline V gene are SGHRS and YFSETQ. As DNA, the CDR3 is TGCGCCAGCAGCAGGGAGGAGGGAGAGACCCAGTACTTC. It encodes CASSREEGETQYF.

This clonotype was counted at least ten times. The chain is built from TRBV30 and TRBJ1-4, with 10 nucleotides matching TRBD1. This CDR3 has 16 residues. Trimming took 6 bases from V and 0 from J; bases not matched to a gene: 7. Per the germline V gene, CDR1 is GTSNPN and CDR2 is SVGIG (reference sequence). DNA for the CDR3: TGTGCCTGCCGGCCGACAGGGGGCACAACTAATGAAAAACTGTTTTTT. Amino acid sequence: CACRPTGGTTNEKLFF.

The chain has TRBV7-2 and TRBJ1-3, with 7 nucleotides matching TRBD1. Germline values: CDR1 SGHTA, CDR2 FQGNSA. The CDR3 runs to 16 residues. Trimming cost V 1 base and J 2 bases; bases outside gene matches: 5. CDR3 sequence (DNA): TGTGCCAGCAGCTTAGGGGGGACAGCAACTGGAAACACCATATATTTT. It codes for CASSLGGTATGNTIYF.

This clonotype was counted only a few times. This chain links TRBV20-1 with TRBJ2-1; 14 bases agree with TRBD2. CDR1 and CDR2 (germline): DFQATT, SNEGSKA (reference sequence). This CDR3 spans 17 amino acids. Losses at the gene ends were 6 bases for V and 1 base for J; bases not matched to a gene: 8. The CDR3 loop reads CSAHRTSGGLSYNEQFF. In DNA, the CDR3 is TGCAGTGCACACAGGACTAGCGGGGGGCTTTCCTACAATGAGCAGTTCTTC.

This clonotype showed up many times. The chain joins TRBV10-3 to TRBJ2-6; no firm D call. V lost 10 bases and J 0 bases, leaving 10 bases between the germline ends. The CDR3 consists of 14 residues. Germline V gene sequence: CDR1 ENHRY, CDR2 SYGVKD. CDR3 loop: CATGRSSGANVLTF. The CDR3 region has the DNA TGTGCCACCGGACGGAGCTCTGGGGCCAACGTCCTGACTTTC.

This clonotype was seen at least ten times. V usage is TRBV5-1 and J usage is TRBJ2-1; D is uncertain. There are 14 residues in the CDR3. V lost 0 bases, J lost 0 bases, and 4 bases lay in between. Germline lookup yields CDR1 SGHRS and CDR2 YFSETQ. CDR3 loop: CASSLASSYNEQFF. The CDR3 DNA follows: TGCGCCAGCAGCTTGGCTAGCTCCTACAATGAGCAGTTCTTC.

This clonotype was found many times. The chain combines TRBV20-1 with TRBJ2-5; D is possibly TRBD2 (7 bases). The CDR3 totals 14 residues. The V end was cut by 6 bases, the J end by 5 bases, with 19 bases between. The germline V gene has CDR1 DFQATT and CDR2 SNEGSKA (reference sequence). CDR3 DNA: TGCAGTGCGGGGAGAGGGGGGGGCCCCGAGACCCAGTACTTC. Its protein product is CSAGRGGGPETQYF.

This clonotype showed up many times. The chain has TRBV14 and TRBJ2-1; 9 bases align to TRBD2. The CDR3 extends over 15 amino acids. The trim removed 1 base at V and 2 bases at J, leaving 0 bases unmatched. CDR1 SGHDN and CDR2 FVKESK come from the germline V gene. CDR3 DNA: TGTGCCAGCAGCCAAGTAGCGGGGGCCTACAATGAGCAGTTCTTC. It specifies CASSQVAGAYNEQFF.

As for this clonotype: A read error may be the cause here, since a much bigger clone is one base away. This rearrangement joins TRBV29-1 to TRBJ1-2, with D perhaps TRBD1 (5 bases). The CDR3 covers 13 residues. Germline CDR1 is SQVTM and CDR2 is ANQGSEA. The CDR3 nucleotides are TGCAGCGTCTGGAGGGACCAGAACTATGGCTTCACCTTC. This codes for CSVWRDQNYGFTF.

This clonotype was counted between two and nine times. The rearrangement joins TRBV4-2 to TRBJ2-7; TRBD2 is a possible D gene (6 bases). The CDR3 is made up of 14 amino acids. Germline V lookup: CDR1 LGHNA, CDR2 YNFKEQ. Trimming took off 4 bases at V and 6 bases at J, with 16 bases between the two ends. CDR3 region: CASSLGGGASEQYF. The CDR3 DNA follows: TGTGCCAGCAGCCTCGGTGGAGGGGCGAGCGAGCAGTACTTC.

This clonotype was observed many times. CDR3 amino acids: CASSGGADTEAFF. The CDR3 region has the DNA TGTGCCAGTTCGGGGGGGGCTGACACTGAAGCTTTCTTT. This rearrangement joins TRBV7-3 to TRBJ1-1; perhaps TRBD1 as D (6 bases). This CDR3 contains 13 residues. Germline CDR1 and CDR2: SGHTA and FQGTGA. V gave up 9 bases and J gave up 3 bases, with 14 bases separating them.

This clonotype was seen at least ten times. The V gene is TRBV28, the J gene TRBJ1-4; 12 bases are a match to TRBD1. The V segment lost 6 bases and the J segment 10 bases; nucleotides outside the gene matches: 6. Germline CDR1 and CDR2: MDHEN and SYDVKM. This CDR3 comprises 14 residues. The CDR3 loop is CASSTGTGGRKLFF. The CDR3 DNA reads TGTGCCAGCAGCACCGGGACAGGGGGCCGAAAACTGTTTTTT.

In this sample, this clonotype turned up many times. The CDR3 DNA follows: TGTGCCAGCAGCCAAGGAGTCCCAGGGGGCGATCAGTTCTTC. Encoded protein: CASSQGVPGGDQFF. The chain joins TRBV3-1 to TRBJ2-1, with 8 bases fitting TRBD1. Germline CDR1 and CDR2: LGHDT and YNNKEL (reference sequence). Losses at the gene ends were 1 base for V and 13 bases for J; bases not matched to a gene: 9. CDR3 size: 14 residues.

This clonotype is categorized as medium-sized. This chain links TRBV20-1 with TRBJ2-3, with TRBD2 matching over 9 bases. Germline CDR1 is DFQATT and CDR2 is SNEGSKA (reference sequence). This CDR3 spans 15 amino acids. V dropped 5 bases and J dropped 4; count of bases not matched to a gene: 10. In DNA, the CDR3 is TGCAGTGCTCCCTGGGCGGGGGGGCCGGCAGATACGCAGTATTTT. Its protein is CSAPWAGGPADTQYF.

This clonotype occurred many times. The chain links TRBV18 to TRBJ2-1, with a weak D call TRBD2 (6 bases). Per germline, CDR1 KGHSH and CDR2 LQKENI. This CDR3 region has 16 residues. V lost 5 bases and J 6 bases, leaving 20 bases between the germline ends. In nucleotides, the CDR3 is TGTGCCAGCTCAGAGTATGAGGGACTGCCGCGCAATGAGCAGTTCTTC. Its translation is CASSEYEGLPRNEQFF.

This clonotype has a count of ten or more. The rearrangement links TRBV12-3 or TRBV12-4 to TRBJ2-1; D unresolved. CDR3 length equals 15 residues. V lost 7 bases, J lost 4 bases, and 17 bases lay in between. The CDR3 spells CASMLHPPTYNEQFF. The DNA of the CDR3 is TGTGCCAGCATGCTACACCCGCCGACTTACAATGAGCAGTTCTTC.

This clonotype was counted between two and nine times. Here the CDR3 reads CASSLGSRAAGNEQFF. CDR3 in DNA: TGCGCCAGCAGCTTGGGTAGTAGGGCAGCGGGCAATGAGCAGTTCTTC. V and J are TRBV5-1 and TRBJ2-1; maybe TRBD2 (6 bases). The V end was cut by 0 bases, the J end by 6 bases, with 16 bases between. Germline CDR1 reads SGHRS; CDR2 reads YFSETQ. CDR3 length equals 16 residues.

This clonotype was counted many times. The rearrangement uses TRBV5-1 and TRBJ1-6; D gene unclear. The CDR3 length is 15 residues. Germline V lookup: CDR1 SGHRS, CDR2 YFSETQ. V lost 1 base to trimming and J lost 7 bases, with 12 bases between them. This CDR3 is CASSLSGGQNSPLHF. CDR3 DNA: TGCGCCAGCAGCTTGAGTGGCGGGCAAAATTCACCCCTCCACTTT.

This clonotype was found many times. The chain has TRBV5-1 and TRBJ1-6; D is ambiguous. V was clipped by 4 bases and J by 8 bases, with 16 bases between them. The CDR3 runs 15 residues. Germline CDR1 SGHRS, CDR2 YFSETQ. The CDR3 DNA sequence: TGCGCCAGCAGCGGTGGCAGACCTTTGGATTCACCCCTCCACTTT. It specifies CASSGGRPLDSPLHF.

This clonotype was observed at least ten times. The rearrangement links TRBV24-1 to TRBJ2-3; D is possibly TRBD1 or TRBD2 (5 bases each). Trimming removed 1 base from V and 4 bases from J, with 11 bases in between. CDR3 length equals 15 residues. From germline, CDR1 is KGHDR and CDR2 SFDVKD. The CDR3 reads CATSDFSGPSDTQYF. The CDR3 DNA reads TGTGCCACCAGTGATTTCTCGGGGCCATCAGATACGCAGTATTTT.